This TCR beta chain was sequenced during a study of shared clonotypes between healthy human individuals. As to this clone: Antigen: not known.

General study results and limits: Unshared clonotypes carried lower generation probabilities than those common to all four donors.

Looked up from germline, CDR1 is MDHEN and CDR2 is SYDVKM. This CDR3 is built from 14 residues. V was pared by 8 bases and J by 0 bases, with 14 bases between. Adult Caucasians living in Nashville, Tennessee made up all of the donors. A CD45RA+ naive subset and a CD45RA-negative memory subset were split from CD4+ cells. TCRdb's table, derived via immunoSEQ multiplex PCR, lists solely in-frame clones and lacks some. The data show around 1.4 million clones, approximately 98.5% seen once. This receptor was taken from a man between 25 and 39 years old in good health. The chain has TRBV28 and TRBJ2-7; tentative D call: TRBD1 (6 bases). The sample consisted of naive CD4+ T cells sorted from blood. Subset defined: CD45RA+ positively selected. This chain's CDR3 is CASRGQFNSYEQYF. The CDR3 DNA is TGTGCCAGCCGAGGACAGTTCAACTCCTACGAGCAGTACTTC.